Below, 22 T cell receptor beta chains from the same sample are listed, as sequenced in a study of T cell clonality in common variable immunodeficiency. TCRdb keeps only in-frame clones here, not all; method: immunoSEQ multiplex PCR. The repertoire consists of around 52,000 clones, none detected only once. The sequencing input was peripheral blood mononuclear cells. The origin of the receptors is a person aged 18 to 75 in good health.

This clone was counted ten times or more. The sequenced fragment ends 3 residues before the CDR3 boundary, so the rest is inferred from the germline J gene. This chain connects TRBV20-1 to TRBJ1-1; D might be TRBD1 (5 bases). The ends were cut back, 3 bases at V and 1 base at J, with 18 bases in the middle. Germline lookup yields CDR1 DFQATT and CDR2 SNEGSKA (reference sequence). The CDR3 is made up of 16 amino acids. The CDR3 bases that were read are TGCAGTGCTAGGGAAAAGATATGGGGCAGGAACACTGAA. Translated: CSAREKIWGRNTE. The complete CDR3 protein is CSAREKIWGRNTEAFF.

This clone was seen many times. The sequence runs out 3 residues before the end of the CDR3; the remainder is reconstructed from the germline J gene. The chain joins TRBV20-1 to TRBJ1-1; 8 bases match TRBD1. The CDR3 is made up of 13 amino acids. Trimming at V came to 1 base and at J to 5 bases, leaving 3 bases not matched to a gene. Germline assignment: CDR1 DFQATT and CDR2 SNEGSKA (reference sequence). CDR3 DNA (partial): TGCAGTGCTAGAGGCACAGGGGGGACTGAA. This translates into CSARGTGGTE. The full CDR3 protein reads CSARGTGGTEAFF.

This clone appeared many times. The read terminates 3 residues before the CDR3 end, so the remaining end is supplied by the germline J gene. Other nucleotide sequences from this sample produce the same CDR3. The chain uses TRBV5-1 and TRBJ2-2, with a possible D match to TRBD1 (6 bases). The CDR3 is 15 residues long. Germline CDR1 is SGHRS and CDR2 is YFSETQ. V was clipped by 2 bases and J by 2 bases, with 10 bases between them. The CDR3 sequence: CASSLVQGNTGELFF. The sequenced CDR3 bases are TGCGCCAGCAGCTTAGTACAGGGTAACACCGGGGAG.

The sample holds many counts of this clone. Read sequence stops 3 residues before the CDR3 end, and the germline J gene provides the missing end. The V gene is TRBV5-1, the J gene TRBJ2-5; D is possibly TRBD1 (6 bases). Germline V gives CDR1 SGHRS, CDR2 YFSETQ. This CDR3 is 12 amino acids long. CDR3 region: CASSWGPDTQYF. Incomplete CDR3 DNA: TGCGCCAGCAGCTGGGGGCCCGATACC.

There are many counts of this clone. Read coverage stops 3 residues before the CDR3 terminus; the germline J gene supplies the remainder. The gene calls are TRBV28 and TRBJ2-3; 9 bases fit TRBD1. V gave up 5 bases and J gave up 6 bases; unmatched junction bases: 9. CDR1 and CDR2 (germline): MDHEN, SYDVKM. The CDR3 contains 15 residues. CDR3 DNA, as far as it was read: TGTGCCAGCAGTCTACACAGGGGGCGAGGGGATACG. Amino acid sequence: CASSLHRGRGDT. The full-length CDR3 reads as CASSLHRGRGDTQYF.

This clone was detected ten times or more. Sequencing ends 3 residues short of the CDR3 end; the germline J gene provides the rest. The chain couples TRBV19 to TRBJ1-1; no clear D gene. Trimming took off 10 bases at V and 1 base at J, with 13 bases between the two ends. The CDR3 consists of 13 residues. Per the germline V gene, CDR1 is LNHDA and CDR2 is SQIVND (reference sequence). CDR3: CATNVAGNTEAFF. The sequenced CDR3 bases are TGTGCCACCAACGTGGCGGGGAACACTGAA.

This clone has ten or more counts. The sequence runs out 3 residues before the end of the CDR3; the remainder is reconstructed from the germline J gene. The chain recombines TRBV7-2 with TRBJ1-2; a weak D match, TRBD1 (6 bases). The length of the CDR3 is 13 residues. Trimming cost V 5 bases and J 2 bases, with 9 bases left between them. Germline V CDR1 and CDR2: SGHTA, FQGNSA. CDR3 DNA (partial): TGTGCCAGCAGCATGGACAGAAACTATGGC. This sequence encodes CASSMDRNYG. The whole CDR3 is CASSMDRNYGYTF.

This clone was picked up many times. The read gets to within 3 residues of the CDR3 end, and the germline J gene fills in the rest. This chain links TRBV7-3 with TRBJ2-3; 9 positions agree with TRBD2. V shed 4 bases and J 0 bases; nucleotides not matched to a gene: 5. CDR3 length: 16 residues. Germline V CDR1 and CDR2: SGHTA, FQGTGA. CDR3 amino acids: CASSSRLAASTDTQYF. CDR3 DNA (partial): TGTGCCAGCAGCTCAAGACTAGCGGCTAGCACAGATACG.

This clone was found many times. The DNA ends 3 residues before the CDR3 does, and the rest of the CDR3 is filled in from the germline J gene. This chain links TRBV5-1 with TRBJ2-7, with 10 bases aligning to TRBD1. The CDR3 is 15 residues long. V dropped 4 bases and J dropped 2; count of bases not matched to a gene: 6. The germline CDR1 and CDR2 sequences are SGHRS and YFSETQ. This CDR3 is CASSPRTGGAYEQYF. The CDR3 DNA, read in part, is TGCGCCAGCAGCCCCCGGACAGGGGGGGCCTACGAG.

A note on this clone: A junction boundary mismatches the germline segment, possibly from a read error. The CDR3 end is not reached by the read, which stops 3 residues before it; the germline J gene fills it in. V gene TRBV19 combines with J gene TRBJ1-2; 7 bases map to TRBD1. From germline, CDR1 is LNHDA and CDR2 SQIVND (reference sequence). This CDR3 is built from 13 residues. The CDR3 loop reads CASRIQGGHGYTF. The sequenced CDR3 bases are TGTGCCAGTCGTATTCAGGGGGGCCATGGC. The full variable domain, rest sourced from reference TRBV19 and TRBJ1-2, is DGGITQSPKYLFRKEGQNVTLSCEQNLNHDAMYWYRQDPGQGLRLIYYSQIVNDFQKGDIAEGYSVSREKKESFPLTVTSAQKNPTAFYLCASRIQGGHGYTFGSGTRLTVV.

In its sample, this clone was seen many times. The read halts 3 residues ahead of the CDR3 end, with the missing end drawn from the germline J gene. This sequence joins TRBV20-1 and TRBJ1-6; no firm D call. The CDR3 length is 13 residues. The V end was cut by 3 bases, the J end by 5 bases, with 8 bases between. CDR1 is DFQATT and CDR2 is SNEGSKA in the germline V gene (reference sequence). CDR3 region: CSASVGDNSPLHF. The DNA read from the CDR3 is TGCAGTGCTAGCGTCGGGGATAATTCACCC.

The sample holds many counts of this clone. The DNA ends 3 residues before the CDR3 does, and the rest of the CDR3 is filled in from the germline J gene. The chain joins TRBV30 to TRBJ2-4; D is undetermined. The CDR3 length is 13 residues. The germline V and J ends were trimmed by 5 bases and 0 bases, with 8 bases remaining between them. Per germline, CDR1 GTSNPN and CDR2 SVGIG (reference sequence). Here the CDR3 reads CAWETLAKNIQYF. The covered CDR3 bases are TGTGCCTGGGAGACACTAGCCAAAAACATT.

This clone was seen ten or more times. The CDR3 end is not reached by the read, which stops 3 residues before it; the germline J gene fills it in. The chain is built from TRBV20-1 and TRBJ2-5; 12 bases are a match to TRBD1. Germline V lookup: CDR1 DFQATT, CDR2 SNEGSKA (reference sequence). V lost 0 bases and J lost 5; bases outside the gene matches: 7. This CDR3 contains 16 residues. CDR3 region: CSARDLGTGGRETQYF. Incomplete CDR3 DNA: TGCAGTGCTAGAGATTTGGGGACAGGGGGCCGGGAGACC.

This clone has only a few counts. The DNA read from the CDR3 is TGTGCCAGTAGTATCAGTATTGCAGGGAGTGTTAGCAATCAGCCC. Its translation: CASSISIAGSVSNQP. The CDR3 as a whole reads CASSISIAGSVSNQPQHF. The rearrangement joins TRBV19 to TRBJ1-5, with a weak D call TRBD1 (5 bases). The read halts 3 residues ahead of the CDR3 end, with the missing end drawn from the germline J gene. The V and J ends lost 3 bases and 0 bases respectively, with 18 bases between them. The length of the CDR3 is 18 residues. Germline values: CDR1 LNHDA, CDR2 SQIVND (reference sequence).

This clone showed up many times. Read sequence stops 3 residues before the CDR3 end, and the germline J gene provides the missing end. This rearrangement joins TRBV7-9 to TRBJ2-1; 9 nucleotides align to TRBD2. The CDR3 has 15 amino acids. V shed 1 base, J shed 5 bases, and the junction held 3 bases outside the gene matches. Germline V gene data show CDR1 as SEHNR and CDR2 as FQNEAQ (reference sequence). CDR3 region: CASSLGLAENNEQFF. The part of the CDR3 DNA that was read is TGTGCCAGCAGCTTAGGACTAGCGGAAAACAATGAG.

In its sample, this clone was seen many times. The CDR3 end lies 3 residues beyond the end of the read and is filled in from the germline J gene. The J gene is TRBJ2-3, the V gene TRBV5-1; TRBD1 might be the D (7 bases). The CDR3 loop spans 16 amino acids. CDR1 SGHRS and CDR2 YFSETQ come from the germline V gene. Trimming took off 2 bases at V and 0 bases at J, with 13 bases between the two ends. CDR3 DNA (partial): TGCGCCAGCAGCTTCGACAGGGAGGCTAGCACAGATACG. Translation gives CASSFDREASTDT. The entire CDR3 protein is CASSFDREASTDTQYF.

At least ten counts were recorded for this clone. With the read ending 3 residues before the CDR3 end, the germline J gene is used to fill in that end. This sequence joins TRBV7-6 and TRBJ2-2; TRBD1 matches at 7 bases. The germline V gene encodes CDR1 SGHVS and CDR2 FNYEAQ. With V trimmed by 3 bases and J by 6 bases, 10 bases remained unmatched. The CDR3 spans 16 residues. The CDR3 DNA, read in part, is TGTGCCAGCAGCTTTCTACCGACAGGGAGCCCCGGGGAG. As protein: CASSFLPTGSPGE. The whole CDR3 sequence reads CASSFLPTGSPGELFF.

This clone was seen repeatedly, ten times or more. The read ends 3 residues early relative to the CDR3; the germline J gene fills the gap. The V gene is TRBV4-1, the J gene TRBJ1-2; D remains ambiguous. This CDR3 has 15 amino acids. Germline CDR1 and CDR2: MGHRA and YSYEKL. V dropped 0 bases and J dropped 1 base, with 9 bases sitting between them. The DNA read from the CDR3 is TGCGCCAGCAGCCAAGATATCCCGGGTAACTATGGC. It yields the protein CASSQDIPGNYG. The full CDR3 protein is CASSQDIPGNYGYTF.

This clone has at least ten counts. Read sequence stops 3 residues before the CDR3 end, and the germline J gene provides the missing end. The chain uses TRBV20-1 and TRBJ1-2; maybe TRBD1 (5 bases). Looked up from germline, CDR1 is DFQATT and CDR2 is SNEGSKA (reference sequence). The CDR3 spans 13 residues. The covered CDR3 bases are TGCAATCCCGACCCCACAGGAAGATATGGC. Its protein product is CNPDPTGRYG. The full CDR3 is CNPDPTGRYGYTF.

This clone occurred many times. The sequence runs out 3 residues before the end of the CDR3; the remainder is reconstructed from the germline J gene. The rearrangement links TRBV20-1 to TRBJ2-4; 9 bases are a match to TRBD1. Germline CDR1 is DFQATT and CDR2 is SNEGSKA (reference sequence). V shed 6 bases, J shed 0 bases, and the junction held 18 bases outside the gene matches. The CDR3 has 19 residues. The CDR3 DNA, read in part, is TGCAGTGCGCCGGGGGGCGGGACAGGGATAGGGGTAGCCAAAAACATT. Encoded protein: CSAPGGGTGIGVAKNI. The whole CDR3 protein is CSAPGGGTGIGVAKNIQYF.

This clone was seen repeatedly, ten times or more. The read finishes 3 residues shy of the CDR3 end, and the germline J gene is used to complete it. V usage is TRBV5-4 and J usage is TRBJ2-7, with D possibly called TRBD1 or TRBD2 (6 bases each). Germline-derived CDR1 and CDR2 are SGHNT and YYREEE (reference sequence). This CDR3 comprises 15 residues. Between the trimmed V and J ends, which lost 0 bases and 3 bases, there was a span of 13 bases. The DNA read from the CDR3 is TGTGCCAGCAGCTTGGAAACCGGAGGGGGCTACGAG. Translating gives CASSLETGGGYE. Given in full, the CDR3 is CASSLETGGGYEQYF.

This clone was counted at least ten times. A read error may account for a junction end that differs from germline. The DNA ends 3 residues before the CDR3 does, and the rest of the CDR3 is filled in from the germline J gene. V is TRBV7-9 and J is TRBJ1-5; D remains ambiguous. CDR1 and CDR2 (germline): SEHNR, FQNEAQ (reference sequence). The CDR3 loop spans 14 amino acids. The chain's CDR3 is CTSGLGGRNQPQHF. Incomplete CDR3 DNA: TGTACCAGCGGACTGGGAGGTCGCAATCAGCCC. The variable domain in full, with the rest retrieved from reference TRBV7-9 and TRBJ1-5, is DTGVSQNPRHKITKRGQNVTFRCDPISEHNRLYWYRQTLGQGPEFLTYFQNEAQLEKSRLLSDRFSAERPKGSFSTLEIQRTEQGDSAMYLCTSGLGGRNQPQHFGDGTRLSIL.